Each of the 10 T cell receptor beta chains below was sequenced from the same sample in a study of T cells and copy number aberrations in small-cell lung cancer. Generated by immunoSEQ multiplex PCR, the TCRdb table keeps only in-frame clones and is missing some. The sample yields 1,300 or so clones, about 80% seen once. Sequencing was performed on tumor tissue. The receptor source for this set is a woman aged 50 to 60 with small cell lung cancer.

This clone was picked up a small number of times. The rearrangement links TRBV19 to TRBJ2-1; D unresolved. Between the trimmed V and J ends, which lost 7 bases and 7 bases, there was a span of 20 bases. The CDR3 is 15 amino acids. The germline CDR1 and CDR2 sequences are LNHDA and SQIVND (reference sequence). Here the CDR3 reads CASTPLAWAWNEQFF. Written as DNA, the CDR3 is TGTGCCAGTACGCCCTTGGCCTGGGCTTGGAATGAGCAGTTCTTC.

This clone was seen just once. This chain uses TRBV19 with TRBJ2-7; weak D call: TRBD2 (6 bases). The CDR3 consists of 14 residues. V shed 5 bases and J shed 2 bases, with 13 bases lying between them. In germline, CDR1 is LNHDA, CDR2 SQIVND (reference sequence). CDR3 loop: CASSSRGAPYEQYF. As DNA, the CDR3 is TGTGCCAGTAGTTCCCGCGGGGCCCCCTACGAGCAGTACTTC. The full variable domain, rest sourced from reference TRBV19 and TRBJ2-7, is DGGITQSPKYLFRKEGQNVTLSCEQNLNHDAMYWYRQDPGQGLRLIYYSQIVNDFQKGDIAEGYSVSREKKESFPLTVTSAQKNPTAFYLCASSSRGAPYEQYFGPGTRLTVT.

This clone is a singleton in its sample. In this CDR3 the conserved last residue, phenylalanine or tryptophan, is missing, so a read error is likely. No DNA is shown, since the ends of the CDR3 on it are uncertain; the CDR3 is the one TCRdb lists. The chain recombines TRBV30 with TRBJ2-7; TRBD2, the D gene given by the table, was not confirmed from the DNA. From germline, CDR1 is GTSNPN and CDR2 SVGIG (reference sequence). The CDR3 numbers 23 amino acids, ends counted. The CDR3 loop is CAWTSTVGYVRGTSGIGRGHRIL.

V and J are TRBV10-3 and TRBJ1-4; TRBD1 is a possible D gene (6 bases). This CDR3 is 17 amino acids long. The germline V and J ends were trimmed by 2 bases and 2 bases, with 15 bases remaining between them. CDR1 ENHRY and CDR2 SYGVKD come from the germline V gene. The CDR3, as DNA: TGTGCCATCAGTGAGAGGAAGGGGGGATCGACTAATGAAAAACTGTTTTTT. This gives the protein CAISERKGGSTNEKLFF.

This clone was recorded only once. The chain is built from TRBV7-2 and TRBJ1-4; D remains ambiguous. The CDR3 length is 14 residues. Germline V lookup: CDR1 SGHTA, CDR2 FQGNSA. The germline V and J ends were trimmed by 4 bases and 6 bases, with 12 bases remaining between them. The CDR3 DNA reads TGTGCCAGCAGCTCCCGGCGGAGGGATGAAAAACTGTTTTTT. Amino acids: CASSSRRRDEKLFF.

To note about this clone: One end of the junction is discordant with germline, which a read error may explain. This chain uses TRBV5-1 with TRBJ1-1; D is uncertain. Germline-derived CDR1 and CDR2 are SGHRS and YFSETQ. The CDR3 extends over 13 amino acids. CDR3 protein: CASRQTYYTEAFF. In nucleotides, the CDR3 is TGCGCCAGCAGACAGACATATTACACCGAAGCTTTCTTT. The full variable domain, its missing parts supplied by reference TRBV5-1 and TRBJ1-1, is KAGVTQTPRYLIKTRGQQVTLSCSPISGHRSVSWYQQTPGQGLQFLFEYFSETQRNKGNFPGRFSGRQFSNSRSEMNVSTLELGDSALYLCASRQTYYTEAFFGQGTRLTVV.

This chain joins TRBV29-1 and TRBJ1-1; tentatively, D is TRBD1 (5 bases). Trimming removed 1 base at V and 4 bases at J, with 10 bases between. The CDR3 consists of 13 residues. Germline-derived CDR1 and CDR2 are SQVTM and ANQGSEA. The CDR3: CSVEVGVSTEAFF. DNA for the CDR3: TGCAGCGTTGAAGTGGGGGTCTCCACTGAAGCTTTCTTT.

The chain carries TRBV14 and TRBJ2-5; D gene ambiguous. The end of the DNA is better explained by TRBJ2-7, so the J call may be wrong. Per germline, CDR1 SGHDN and CDR2 FVKESK. The CDR3 is made up of 13 amino acids. The CDR3, as DNA: TGTGCCAGCAGCCAAGACCGTTCCTACGAGCAGTACTTC. Residues: CASSQDRSYEQYF.

The chain joins TRBV30 to TRBJ2-3; possibly TRBD2 for D (5 bases). CDR3 length: 12 residues. Germline values: CDR1 GTSNPN, CDR2 SVGIG (reference sequence). The V end lost 0 bases, the J end lost 4 bases, and 5 bases lay between the germline ends. This CDR3 is CAWSVGADTQYF. In DNA form, the CDR3 reads TGTGCCTGGAGTGTGGGAGCAGATACGCAGTATTTT.

V and J are TRBV5-6 and TRBJ2-3; perhaps TRBD2 as D (6 bases). Trimming removed 5 bases at V and 1 base at J, with 8 bases between. This CDR3 has 13 amino acids. Germline assignment: CDR1 SGHDT and CDR2 YYEEEE. CDR3 region: CASRIAGTDTQYF. DNA of the CDR3: TGTGCCAGCAGGATAGCGGGCACAGATACGCAGTATTTT.